The 24 T cell receptor beta chains listed next were all sequenced from one sample in a study of cytomegalovirus exposure and HLA in healthy donors. Primers included in the PCR were 60 Vbeta and 13 Jbeta primers. TCRdb keeps only in-frame clones here, not all; method: immunoSEQ multiplex PCR. The sample contains over 150,000 clones, more than 65% of which appear only once. The sample consisted of PBMCs. These receptor sequences come from a woman aged 40 to 50 in good health and CMV-seropositive.

The chain carries TRBV5-1 and TRBJ1-3; D is uncertain. The CDR3 is made up of 15 amino acids. The germline V and J ends were trimmed by 1 base and 2 bases, with 10 bases remaining between them. The germline V gene encodes CDR1 SGHRS and CDR2 YFSETQ. Written as DNA, the CDR3 is TGCGCCAGCAGCTTGTCCCGGAGCACTGGAAACACCATATATTTT. Its translation is CASSLSRSTGNTIYF.

Turning to this clone: Other DNA sequences from this sample encode an identical CDR3 as well. The rearrangement uses TRBV28 and TRBJ2-7; 8 nucleotides agree with TRBD1. Germline lookup yields CDR1 MDHEN and CDR2 SYDVKM. Trimming removed 6 bases from V and 2 bases from J; junction bases left unmatched: 6. The CDR3 is 14 residues long. The DNA for the CDR3 is TGTGCCAGCAGGACAGGGACAGGAGCCTACGAGCAGTACTTC. It is translated as CASRTGTGAYEQYF.

This chain uses TRBV27 with TRBJ2-3, with 8 bases lining up with TRBD2. J lost 3 bases, V lost 4 bases, and 9 bases had no gene match. Germline CDR1 is MNHEY and CDR2 is SMNVEV (reference sequence). The CDR3 has 16 residues. The CDR3 bases are TGTGCCAGCAGTTCCCCAGCGGGGGTTGGTACAGATACGCAGTATTTT. It translates to CASSSPAGVGTDTQYF.

V usage is TRBV6-6 and J usage is TRBJ2-3; 7 positions agree with TRBD2. Germline V gene data show CDR1 as MNHNY and CDR2 as SVGAGI (reference sequence). The CDR3 runs to 13 residues. The ends lost 6 bases at V and 9 bases at J; junction bases unmatched: 9. CDR3 sequence: CASSRTGEGTQYF. CDR3 in DNA: TGTGCCAGCAGCCGGACGGGGGAGGGCACGCAGTATTTT.

This clone turned up a few times. The V gene is TRBV5-6, the J gene TRBJ1-1; no definite D call. The germline V gene encodes CDR1 SGHDT and CDR2 YYEEEE. CDR3 length: 13 residues. V gave up 1 base and J gave up 4 bases, with 8 bases separating them. CDR3 in amino acids: CASSLTEGTEAFF. The CDR3 DNA sequence: TGTGCCAGCAGCTTGACCGAGGGCACTGAAGCTTTCTTT.

The rearrangement links TRBV11-2 to TRBJ2-7; the D gene is possibly TRBD2 (6 bases). The CDR3 consists of 15 residues. From germline, CDR1 is SGHAT and CDR2 FQNNGV. V gave up 1 base and J gave up 3 bases, with 13 bases separating them. CDR3 sequence (DNA): TGTGCCAGCAGCTTAGGCGGGATAGCCGGCTACGAGCAGTACTTC. This sequence encodes CASSLGGIAGYEQYF.

The chain couples TRBV6-6 to TRBJ1-2; the match to TRBD1 covers 7 bases. With V trimmed by 6 bases and J by 7 bases, 5 bases remained unmatched. Germline V gene lookup returns CDR1 MNHNY and CDR2 SVGAGI (reference sequence). CDR3 length: 12 residues. CDR3 DNA sequence: TGTGCCAGCAGGGGAACAGGGGCTGGCTACACCTTC. Protein: CASRGTGAGYTF.

A word on this clone: The junction departs from the called germline gene at one end, perhaps through a read error. The rearrangement joins TRBV6-6 to TRBJ1-6, with a tentative D call TRBD1 (6 bases). CDR1 and CDR2 (germline): MNHNY, SVGAGI (reference sequence). This CDR3 comprises 14 residues. The CDR3 DNA follows: TGTGCCAGCAGTCGCAGGGGAGATAATTCACCCCTCAACTTT. The encoded protein is CASSRRGDNSPLNF.

V usage is TRBV2 and J usage is TRBJ1-1; 8 bases fit TRBD1. V lost 4 bases to trimming and J lost 4 bases; unmatched junction nucleotides: 8. This CDR3 has 15 residues. Germline CDR1 SNHLY, CDR2 FYNNEI. In DNA form, the CDR3 reads TGTGCCAGCAGTGTCGACAGGGGAGGCGCCACTGAAGCTTTCTTT. Its translation: CASSVDRGGATEAFF.

The J gene is TRBJ2-3, the V gene TRBV9; D possibly corresponds to TRBD2 (5 bases). The CDR3 has 13 amino acids. The V and J ends lost 3 bases and 6 bases respectively, with 11 bases between them. Germline-derived CDR1 and CDR2 are SGDLS and YYNGEE. Here the CDR3 reads CASSGVTGDTQYF. The CDR3 DNA follows: TGTGCCAGCAGCGGTGTAACGGGGGATACGCAGTATTTT.

This clone was found a few times. V gene TRBV6-5 combines with J gene TRBJ2-7; no firm D call. From germline, CDR1 is MNHEY and CDR2 SVGAGI. CDR3 length: 11 residues. Trimming took off 7 bases at V and 9 bases at J, with 13 bases between the two ends. The CDR3 loop reads CASTSGLLQYF. The CDR3 DNA is TGTGCCAGCACCTCGGGTCTATTGCAGTACTTC.

V usage is TRBV4-3 and J usage is TRBJ1-3; D is perhaps TRBD1 (6 bases). Germline CDR1 reads LGHNA; CDR2 reads YSLEER. This CDR3 spans 15 amino acids. V gave up 0 bases and J gave up 5 bases, with 11 bases separating them. The DNA of the CDR3 is TGCGCCAGCAGCCAAGATCAGGGGCCTAGAAACACCATATATTTT. The encoded protein is CASSQDQGPRNTIYF.

There are a few counts of this clone. J is TRBJ2-7 and V is TRBV11-2; D is possibly TRBD2 (5 bases). Germline CDR1 reads SGHAT; CDR2 reads FQNNGV. The CDR3 spans 15 residues. The ends were cut back, 1 base at V and 2 bases at J, with 12 bases in the middle. The CDR3 region has the DNA TGTGCCAGCAGCTTAGGGGCGGGTTCCACCTACGAGCAGTACTTC. This codes for CASSLGAGSTYEQYF.

This chain connects TRBV28 to TRBJ2-5; tentative D call: TRBD2 (5 bases). The CDR3 is 15 amino acids. Germline CDR1 reads MDHEN; CDR2 reads SYDVKM. V was shortened by 6 bases and J by 5 bases, with 19 bases between the two germline ends. The CDR3 DNA reads as TGTGCCAGCAGACAGTGGAGGATTCGGCCGGAGACCCAGTACTTC. Translating it yields CASRQWRIRPETQYF.

The V call is TRBV28, the J call TRBJ2-3; D call uncertain. The CDR3 has 11 residues. Germline loops: CDR1 MDHEN, CDR2 SYDVKM. Trimming took off 5 bases at V and 2 bases at J, with 2 bases between the two ends. DNA for the CDR3: TGTGCCAGCAGTCTCACAGATACGCAGTATTTT. This translates into CASSLTDTQYF.

The chain recombines TRBV28 with TRBJ2-7; 7 bases line up with TRBD1. With V trimmed by 5 bases and J by 4 bases, 2 bases remained unmatched. This CDR3 comprises 12 residues. The germline gives CDR1 MDHEN, CDR2 SYDVKM. CDR3 amino acids: CASSPQGYEQYF. In DNA, the CDR3 is TGTGCCAGCAGTCCACAGGGGTACGAGCAGTACTTC.

The CDR3 DNA reads as TGTGCTAGTGGTTTGGTACTTGGCGGAACCTACGAGCAGTACTTC. It encodes CASGLVLGGTYEQYF. V and J are TRBV12-5 and TRBJ2-7; no reliable D call. Trimming took 0 bases from V and 2 from J, leaving 11 bases between them. Looked up from germline, CDR1 is LGHNT and CDR2 is FRNRAP. The CDR3 is 15 residues long.

The V gene is TRBV29-1, the J gene TRBJ2-7, with TRBD1 as a possible D gene (6 bases). The CDR3 is 14 amino acids. The V gene's germline CDR1 is SQVTM and CDR2 ANQGSEA. V lost 6 bases and J 4 bases, leaving 19 bases between the germline ends. CDR3 DNA sequence: TGCAGCGTCAAGGTAGGGGGTAAGACGTACGAGCAGTACTTC. Its translation: CSVKVGGKTYEQYF.

The chain links TRBV5-4 to TRBJ2-7; 7 bases map to TRBD1. V was clipped by 1 base and J by 7 bases; unmatched bases: 8. The CDR3 has 14 residues. The germline gives CDR1 SGHNT, CDR2 YYREEE (reference sequence). CDR3 in DNA: TGTGCCAGCAGCTTGTGGGGCAGGGGGTATGAGCAGTACTTC. Translating gives CASSLWGRGYEQYF.

The J gene is TRBJ2-3, the V gene TRBV9, with D perhaps matching TRBD1 (6 bases). The germline V and J ends were trimmed by 2 bases and 0 bases, with 13 bases remaining between them. CDR3 length: 16 amino acids. Germline V gene data show CDR1 as SGDLS and CDR2 as YYNGEE. The CDR3 protein is CASSVETGQSTDTQYF. The DNA of the CDR3 is TGTGCCAGCAGCGTCGAGACCGGACAGAGCACAGATACGCAGTATTTT.

The chain carries TRBV7-9 and TRBJ2-5; possibly TRBD2 for D (6 bases). Germline V lookup: CDR1 SEHNR, CDR2 FQNEAQ (reference sequence). CDR3 length: 14 residues. V was clipped by 1 base and J by 4 bases, with 10 bases between them. The CDR3 protein is CASSLDLGGETQYF. In DNA, the CDR3 is TGTGCCAGCAGCTTAGACCTGGGAGGAGAGACCCAGTACTTC.

The chain couples TRBV5-1 to TRBJ1-4; D gene unclear. Trimming removed 5 bases from V and 0 bases from J, with 11 bases in between. Germline CDR1 and CDR2: SGHRS and YFSETQ. This CDR3 is built from 15 residues. The DNA of the CDR3 is TGCGCCAGCAGAAGAGATACTGCAACTAATGAAAAACTGTTTTTT. Its protein is CASRRDTATNEKLFF. Looking up the rest from reference TRBV5-1 and TRBJ1-4 gives the full variable domain: KAGVTQTPRYLIKTRGQQVTLSCSPISGHRSVSWYQQTPGQGLQFLFEYFSETQRNKGNFPGRFSGRQFSNSRSEMNVSTLELGDSALYLCASRRDTATNEKLFFGSGTQLSVL.

This chain joins TRBV29-1 and TRBJ1-5; D perhaps matches TRBD1 (5 bases). CDR1 is SQVTM, CDR2 ANQGSEA, per germline. CDR3 size: 12 residues. V dropped 6 bases and J dropped 10 bases, with 16 bases sitting between them. The chain's CDR3 is CSVGGGIEPQHF. For the CDR3, the DNA is TGCAGCGTCGGGGGGGGTATTGAACCCCAGCATTTT.

This chain uses TRBV10-3 with TRBJ1-4; 10 bases agree with TRBD1. With V trimmed by 9 bases and J by 8 bases, 6 bases remained unmatched. The CDR3 loop spans 13 amino acids. CDR1 ENHRY and CDR2 SYGVKD come from the germline V gene. The CDR3 is CAISDRGEEKLFF. CDR3 sequence (DNA): TGTGCCATTTCGGACAGGGGGGAAGAAAAACTGTTTTTT.